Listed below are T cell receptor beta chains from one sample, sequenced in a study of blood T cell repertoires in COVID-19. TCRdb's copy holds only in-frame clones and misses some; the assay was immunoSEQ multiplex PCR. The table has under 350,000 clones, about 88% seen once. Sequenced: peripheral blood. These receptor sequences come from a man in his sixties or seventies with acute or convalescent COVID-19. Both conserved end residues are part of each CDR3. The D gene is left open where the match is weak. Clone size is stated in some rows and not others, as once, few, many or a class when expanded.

CASRWTSVTGELFF TGCGCCAGCAGGTGGACTAGCGTCACCGGGGAGCTGTTTTTT NA TRBD2 TRBJ2-2 TRBV5-1
CASSLAGGNEQFF TGTGCCAGCAGTCTAGCGGGAGGTAATGAGCAGTTCTTC NA TRBD2 TRBJ2-1 TRBV5-6
CASREGATPNSPLHF TGTGCCAGCAGGGAAGGAGCCACGCCCAATTCACCCCTCCACTTT NA NA TRBJ1-6 TRBV7-6
CASSQDRVIGTDTQYF TGTGCCAGCAGCCAAGATCGGGTAATAGGCACAGATACGCAGTATTTT NA NA TRBJ2-3 TRBV3-1/TRBV3-2
CASSEGGQGYYEQYF TGTGCCAGCAGTGAAGGGGGACAGGGTTACTACGAGCAGTACTTC NA TRBD1 TRBJ2-7 TRBV2
CASSLSIAGAAGELFF TGTGCCAGCAGCTTATCGATAGCGGGAGCGGCTGGGGAGCTGTTTTTT NA TRBD2 TRBJ2-2 TRBV7-2
CASSDRQGMNTEAFF TGTGCCAGCAGCGACCGACAGGGGATGAACACTGAAGCTTTCTTT few TRBD1 TRBJ1-1 TRBV9
CASGTRMTGRQETQYF TGTGCCAGCGGAACCCGAATGACAGGGCGGCAAGAGACCCAGTACTTC NA TRBD1 TRBJ2-5 TRBV28
CASSLGGASTDTQYF TGCGCCAGCAGCTTGGGCGGGGCCTCCACAGATACGCAGTATTTT NA NA TRBJ2-3 TRBV5-1
CASSGAGTTYNEQFF TGCGCCAGCAGCGGGGCCGGGACAACCTACAATGAGCAGTTCTTC NA NA TRBJ2-1 TRBV5-1
CASSENTYTGELFF TGTGCCAGCAGCGAAAATACATACACCGGGGAGCTGTTTTTT once NA TRBJ2-2 TRBV2
CASSEKRTGMTRYGYTF TGTGCCAGCAGTGAAAAAAGGACAGGGATGACTCGCTATGGCTACACCTTC once TRBD1 TRBJ1-2 TRBV6-1
CASSLSLLAGGDTQYF TGTGCCAGCAGCTTAAGTTTGCTAGCGGGAGGAGATACGCAGTATTTT NA TRBD2 TRBJ2-3 TRBV7-2
CASSSGPWNTGELFF TGTGCCAGCAGCAGCGGGCCGTGGAACACCGGGGAGCTGTTTTTT NA NA TRBJ2-2 TRBV28
CASSYARGYEKLFF TGTGCCAGCAGTTACGCCAGGGGGTATGAAAAACTGTTTTTT NA TRBD1 TRBJ1-4 TRBV6-5
CASSSPGQGAYGYTF TGCGCCAGCAGCTCTCCCGGACAGGGGGCCTATGGCTACACCTTC NA TRBD1 TRBJ1-2 TRBV5-1
CASSTGQGAYGYTF TGCGCCAGCAGCACTGGACAGGGCGCCTATGGCTACACCTTC NA TRBD1 TRBJ1-2 TRBV5-1
CASTRAAEQFF TGTGCCAGCACGAGGGCCGCTGAGCAGTTCTTC once NA TRBJ2-1 TRBV6-5
CASSETGANTGELFF TGTGCCAGCAGTGAAACAGGTGCGAACACCGGGGAGCTGTTTTTT NA NA TRBJ2-2 TRBV2
CASGTRGSGANVLTF TGTGCCAGTGGGACCAGGGGCTCTGGGGCCAACGTCCTGACTTTC NA NA TRBJ2-6 TRBV19
CASSLGPAGGPLGQFF TGTGCCAGCAGCTTAGGTCCCGCGGGTGGGCCCCTGGGGCAGTTCTTC NA NA TRBJ2-1 TRBV7-8
CASSIGTADTQYF TGTGCCAGTAGTATTGGTACGGCAGATACGCAGTATTTT NA NA TRBJ2-3 TRBV19
CASSTGATNEKLFF TGTGCCAGCTCCACAGGCGCAACTAATGAAAAACTGTTTTTT NA NA TRBJ1-4 TRBV5-4
CASSLRTSGSPPYEQYF TGTGCCAGCAGCCTACGGACTAGCGGGAGCCCCCCCTACGAGCAGTACTTC NA TRBD2 TRBJ2-7 TRBV7-2
CASSLIKNTGELFF TGTGCCAGCAGCTTAATAAAGAACACCGGGGAGCTGTTTTTT NA NA TRBJ2-2 TRBV7-8
CASSQVGRGAFF NA NA NA TRBJ2-1 TRBV3-1/TRBV3-2
CASSGGSNQPQHF TGTGCCAGCAGCGGGGGTAGCAATCAGCCCCAGCATTTT NA NA TRBJ1-5 TRBV2
CASSQSPIEYEQYF TGCGCCAGCAGCCAATCCCCGATCGAGTACGAGCAGTACTTC NA NA TRBJ2-7 TRBV4-1
CASSLVTSGSYEQFF TGCGCCAGCAGCTTGGTGACTAGCGGGAGCTATGAGCAGTTCTTC NA TRBD2 TRBJ2-1 TRBV5-1
CASSLSIQETQYF TGTGCCAGCAGCTTATCCATCCAAGAGACCCAGTACTTC NA NA TRBJ2-5 TRBV11-2
CASSPSPYLITF TGTGCCAGCAGCCCTAGCCCCTACTTGATAACCTTC NA NA TRBJ1-2 TRBV12-3/TRBV12-4
CASSRQGSSYEQYF TGTGCCAGTAGTAGACAGGGGTCCTCCTACGAGCAGTACTTC NA TRBD1 TRBJ2-7 TRBV19
CASSSDRVSSYEQYF TGTGCCAGCAGTTCGGACAGGGTTAGCTCCTACGAGCAGTACTTC NA TRBD1 TRBJ2-7 TRBV6-5
CASNKDRAYGYTF TGTGCCAGCAATAAGGACAGGGCTTACGGCTACACCTTC NA TRBD1 TRBJ1-2 TRBV7-9
CASSLQETQYF TGTGCCAGCAGCCTACAAGAGACCCAGTACTTC NA NA TRBJ2-5 TRBV5-4
CASSQEVRRTEAFF TGTGCCAGCAGCCAAGAAGTGCGTCGCACTGAAGCTTTCTTT NA NA TRBJ1-1 TRBV14
CASSEAGAGISNQPQHF TGTGCCAGCAGTGAAGCAGGGGCAGGAATTAGCAATCAGCCCCAGCATTTT NA NA TRBJ1-5 TRBV6-1
CASSPGLADEQYF TGTGCCAGCAGCCCTGGACTTGCTGACGAGCAGTACTTC NA NA TRBJ2-7 TRBV7-6
CASSFGGHDEKLFF TGTGCCAGCAGTTTCGGGGGGCACGATGAAAAACTGTTTTTT once NA TRBJ1-4 TRBV28
CASSVFTSGSDTQYF TGTGCCAGCAGCGTATTCACTAGCGGTTCGGATACGCAGTATTTT NA TRBD2 TRBJ2-3 TRBV9
CASSFQDNYGYTF TGCGCCAGCAGCTTTCAGGATAACTATGGCTACACCTTC once NA TRBJ1-2 TRBV5-1
CASSQLYLAGELGETQYF TGTGCCAGCAGCCAGCTCTACCTAGCGGGAGAGTTGGGAGAGACCCAGTACTTC NA TRBD2 TRBJ2-5 TRBV3-1/TRBV3-2
CASSYMAATGYGYTF TGTGCCAGCAGTTACATGGCAGCCACGGGCTATGGCTACACCTTC NA NA TRBJ1-2 TRBV6-5
CATSDEPGQGKSSNTGELFF TGTGCCACCAGTGATGAACCGGGACAGGGAAAATCGTCCAACACCGGGGAGCTGTTTTTT NA TRBD1 TRBJ2-2 TRBV24-1
CAWRDRDETQYF TGTGCCTGGCGGGACAGGGATGAGACCCAGTACTTC NA TRBD1 TRBJ2-5 TRBV2
CASSPQQGASSGELFF TGTGCCAGCTCACCACAACAGGGGGCAAGTTCCGGGGAGCTGTTTTTT NA TRBD1 TRBJ2-2 TRBV18
CASSSGTGHTEAFF TGTGCCAGCAGTTCCGGGACAGGGCACACTGAAGCTTTCTTT NA TRBD1 TRBJ1-1 TRBV28
CASSTSQDTIYF NA once NA TRBJ1-3 TRBV6-6